This TCR beta chain was captured by sequencing in a study of control samples from healthy donors and cancer patients. Germline V gene lookup returns CDR1 SGHRS and CDR2 YFSETQ. Trimming took 6 bases from V and 0 from J, leaving 10 bases between them. This CDR3 comprises 14 residues. Libraries were prepared by immunoSEQ multiplex PCR; TCRdb keeps only in-frame clonotypes and omits some of them. The sample includes about 86,000 clones, about 92% seen only once; the top ten take 1.5%. This receptor was obtained from a woman aged 25 to 39 in good health. Sequencing was performed on blood. The chain carries TRBV5-1 and TRBJ2-1; no firm D call. Here the CDR3 reads CASTIRDSYNEQFF. In DNA form, the CDR3 reads TGCGCCAGCACAATCCGCGACTCCTACAATGAGCAGTTCTTC.